Below, 4 T cell receptor beta chains from the same sample are listed, as sequenced in a study of T cells in Graves' hyperthyroidism and ophthalmopathy. What was amplified from RNA transcripts were TCR beta CDR3 regions. The TCR CDR3 first-round RT-PCR relied on the HTBI primer set. MiXCR, run by TCRdb on the multiplex PCR reads, gives a single entry per CDR3 protein. The sample shows some 370,000 distinct CDR3 sequences, about 18% of them seen only once. Material: blood. The origin of the receptors is a woman in her twenties or thirties with Graves' hyperthyroidism that later progressed to Graves' ophthalmopathy.

The genes are TRBV6-2 or TRBV6-3 and TRBJ1-1; D unresolved. The V gene lost 5 bases and the J gene lost 1 base, with 17 bases spanning the gap. This CDR3 contains 16 residues. Germline V gene data show CDR1 as MNHEY and CDR2 as SVGEGT. This CDR3 reads CASSQVVGIGNTEAFF. DNA for the CDR3: TGTGCCAGCAGTCAAGTTGTTGGCATTGGGAACACTGAAGCTTTCTTT.

V is TRBV28 and J is TRBJ2-7, with TRBD1 identical over 8 bases. Germline V gene lookup returns CDR1 MDHEN and CDR2 SYDVKM. Losses at the gene ends were 6 bases for V and 5 bases for J; bases not matched to a gene: 6. The CDR3 has 13 amino acids. CDR3 sequence: CASSYRGYDEQYF. The CDR3 DNA sequence: TGTGCCAGCAGCTACAGGGGGTACGACGAGCAGTACTTC.

This clonotype was picked up many times. This chain links TRBV28 with TRBJ2-7, with D possibly TRBD1 on 6 matching bases. Germline CDR1 reads MDHEN; CDR2 reads SYDVKM. V was pared by 6 bases and J by 4 bases, with 10 bases between. This CDR3 contains 12 residues. CDR3 amino acids: CASSYRAYEQYF. The CDR3 coding sequence is TGTGCCAGCAGCTACAGGGCTTACGAGCAGTACTTC.

Comment on this clonotype: The junction shows a germline mismatch at one end, possibly a read error. This chain's CDR3 is CASSLVPATKAFF. CDR3 bases: TGTGCCAGCAGCTTAGTGCCAGCCACTAAAGCTTTCTTT. V usage is TRBV7-9 and J usage is TRBJ1-1; D is undetermined. The CDR3 contains 13 residues. Germline V CDR1 and CDR2: SEHNR, FQNEAQ (reference sequence).